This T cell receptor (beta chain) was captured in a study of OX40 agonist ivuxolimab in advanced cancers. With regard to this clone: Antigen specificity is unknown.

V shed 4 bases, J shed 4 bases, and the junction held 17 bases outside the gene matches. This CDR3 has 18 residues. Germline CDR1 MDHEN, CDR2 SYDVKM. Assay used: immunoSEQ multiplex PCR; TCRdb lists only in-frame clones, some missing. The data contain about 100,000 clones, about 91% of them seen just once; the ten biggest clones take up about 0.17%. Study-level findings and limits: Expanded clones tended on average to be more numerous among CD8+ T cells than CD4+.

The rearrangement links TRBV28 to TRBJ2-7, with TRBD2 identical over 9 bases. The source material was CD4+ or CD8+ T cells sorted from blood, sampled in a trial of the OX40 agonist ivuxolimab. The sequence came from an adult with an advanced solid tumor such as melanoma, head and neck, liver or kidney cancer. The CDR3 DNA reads TGTGCCAGCAGTTGGGGGCTAGCGGGGTCTCCAGAGTGGTACGAGCAGTACTTC. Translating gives CASSWGLAGSPEWYEQYF.